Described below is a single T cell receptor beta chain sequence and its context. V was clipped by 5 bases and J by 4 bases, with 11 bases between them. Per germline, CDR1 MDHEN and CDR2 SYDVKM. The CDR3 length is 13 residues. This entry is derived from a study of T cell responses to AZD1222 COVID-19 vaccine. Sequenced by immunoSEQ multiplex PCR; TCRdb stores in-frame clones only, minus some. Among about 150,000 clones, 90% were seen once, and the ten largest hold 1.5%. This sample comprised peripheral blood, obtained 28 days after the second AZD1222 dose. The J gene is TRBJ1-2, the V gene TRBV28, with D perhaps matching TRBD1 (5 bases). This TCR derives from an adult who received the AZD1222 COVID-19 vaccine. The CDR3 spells CASSQGGSYGYTF. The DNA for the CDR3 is TGTGCCAGCAGTCAGGGTGGGAGCTATGGCTACACCTTC.